The 20 T cell receptor beta chains below were found in one sample sequenced in a study of early T cells in non-severe SARS-CoV-2 infection. TCRdb reprocessed the 5' RACE reads via MiXCR and lists one record per CDR3 protein. The sample lists roughly 26,000 distinct CDR3 sequences; just over 4% were seen once. What was sequenced was whole blood. These receptors all stem from an adult who was a healthcare worker with PCR-confirmed SARS-CoV-2 infection or an uninfected control (not recorded which).

This clonotype was observed at least ten times. The V call is TRBV5-1, the J call TRBJ2-7; 10 nucleotides line up with TRBD1. CDR3 size: 15 residues. Germline CDR1 reads SGHRS; CDR2 reads YFSETQ. V shed 1 base and J 7 bases; nucleotides not matched to a gene: 8. The CDR3 DNA follows: TGCGCCAGCAGCTTGTACGGACAGGGGGTGCGGGAGCAGTACTTC. As protein: CASSLYGQGVREQYF.

This clonotype was found a few times. The chain combines TRBV3-1 with TRBJ2-1; no firm D call. Trimming removed 1 base at V and 4 bases at J, with 17 bases between. This CDR3 has 17 residues. Germline CDR1 reads LGHDT; CDR2 reads YNNKEL (reference sequence). CDR3 in amino acids: CASSQASGSAEYNEQFF. For the CDR3, the DNA is TGTGCCAGCAGCCAAGCCTCCGGATCAGCAGAGTACAATGAGCAGTTCTTC.

This clonotype was counted only a few times. The chain has TRBV20-1 and TRBJ2-1; 10 positions agree with TRBD2. CDR3 length: 14 residues. J was trimmed by 6 bases and V by 3 bases; bases with no gene match: 5. The germline CDR1 and CDR2 sequences are DFQATT and SNEGSKA (reference sequence). In DNA, the CDR3 is TGCAGTGCTAGCGTAGCGGGAGGTCTCAATGAGCAGTTCTTC. Its translation: CSASVAGGLNEQFF.

By frequency in the sample, this clonotype is medium-sized (0.01 to 0.1%). The V gene is TRBV7-3, the J gene TRBJ1-1; unclear D gene. CDR3 length equals 16 residues. V was trimmed by 4 bases and J by 1 base, leaving 16 bases between them. The germline CDR1 and CDR2 sequences are SGHTA and FQGTGA. DNA for the CDR3: TGTGCCAGCAGCTCTTACACTGAGGATGGGAACACTGAAGCTTTCTTT. Its protein product is CASSSYTEDGNTEAFF.

The sample holds many counts of this clonotype. CDR3 DNA: TGTGCCAGCAGCCAAGTGGGGGGAGCAAACACCGGGGAGCTGTTTTTT. This codes for CASSQVGGANTGELFF. V usage is TRBV3-1 and J usage is TRBJ2-2; tentatively, D is TRBD2 (6 bases). Germline V gives CDR1 LGHDT, CDR2 YNNKEL (reference sequence). The length of the CDR3 is 16 residues. V lost 1 base and J 2 bases, leaving 11 bases between the germline ends. The variable domain in full, completed from reference TRBV3-1 and TRBJ2-2, reads DTAVSQTPKYLVTQMGNDKSIKCEQNLGHDTMYWYKQDSKKFLKIMFSYNNKELIINETVPNRFSPKSPDKAHLNLHINSLELGDSAVYFCASSQVGGANTGELFFGEGSRLTVL.

This clonotype was observed many times. This chain links TRBV11-2 with TRBJ2-2; tentative D call: TRBD2 (5 bases). Germline V lookup: CDR1 SGHAT, CDR2 FQNNGV. V was trimmed by 2 bases and J by 7 bases, leaving 14 bases between them. The CDR3 loop spans 15 amino acids. CDR3 in DNA: TGTGCCAGCAGCTTAAGAGGGTTGCATGGCGGGGAGCTGTTTTTT. Amino acids: CASSLRGLHGGELFF.

This clonotype was seen many times. The V and J genes are TRBV6-6 and TRBJ2-1; weak D call: TRBD2 (5 bases). Germline lookup yields CDR1 MNHNY and CDR2 SVGAGI (reference sequence). This CDR3 is 14 amino acids long. V shed 2 bases and J shed 2 bases, with 7 bases lying between them. CDR3 region: CASSYGSAYNEQFF. The CDR3 coding sequence is TGTGCCAGCAGTTACGGTAGCGCCTACAATGAGCAGTTCTTC.

This clonotype was seen many times. The chain carries TRBV3-1 and TRBJ2-2; D may be TRBD2 (5 bases). Looked up from germline, CDR1 is LGHDT and CDR2 is YNNKEL (reference sequence). The CDR3 is made up of 15 amino acids. V was pared by 6 bases and J by 0 bases, with 11 bases between. Here the CDR3 DNA reads TGTGCCAGCAGTCGGTCGGGATCGAACACCGGGGAGCTGTTTTTT. It yields the protein CASSRSGSNTGELFF.

This clonotype was counted only a few times. The junction does not match germline at one end; this may be a read error. The rearrangement joins TRBV20-1 to TRBJ2-1; D not certain. CDR1 is DFQATT and CDR2 is SNEGSKA in the germline V gene (reference sequence). The CDR3 has 12 amino acids. CDR3: CNARGIYNEQFF. In DNA, the CDR3 is TGCAATGCTAGAGGCATATACAATGAGCAGTTCTTC.

This clonotype was detected a few times. J is TRBJ2-7 and V is TRBV29-1; 9 bases align to TRBD1. The germline V gene encodes CDR1 SQVTM and CDR2 ANQGSEA. The CDR3 sequence is 13 residues long. V gave up 4 bases and J gave up 4 bases; unmatched junction bases: 5. The CDR3 coding sequence is TGCAGCGTTGTAGGGGGACAGGGTTACGAGCAGTACTTC. Translation: CSVVGGQGYEQYF.

This clonotype was picked up many times. The CDR3 sequence is CSVDPDREKQFF. The DNA of the CDR3 is TGCAGCGTTGATCCAGACCGGGAGAAGCAGTTCTTC. The chain is built from TRBV29-1 and TRBJ2-1, with a tentative D call TRBD2 (6 bases). Germline V gives CDR1 SQVTM, CDR2 ANQGSEA. This CDR3 has 12 amino acids. V gave up 3 bases and J gave up 11 bases, with 14 bases separating them.

This clonotype was observed at least ten times. The chain uses TRBV20-1 and TRBJ2-7; D is uncertain. CDR1 and CDR2 (germline): DFQATT, SNEGSKA (reference sequence). Deletions cut 1 base from V and 1 base from J, with 2 bases between. This CDR3 region has 11 residues. The CDR3 sequence: CSARGSYEQYF. CDR3 nucleotide sequence: TGCAGTGCTAGAGGGTCCTACGAGCAGTACTTC.

This clonotype was detected ten times or more. The chain recombines TRBV5-1 with TRBJ2-1, with D perhaps matching TRBD2 (6 bases). CDR3 length: 16 residues. In germline, CDR1 is SGHRS, CDR2 YFSETQ. Trimming left V 3 bases short and J 0 bases short, with 13 bases between. CDR3 residues: CASSSVTRSSYNEQFF. CDR3 sequence (DNA): TGCGCCAGCAGCTCCGTGACTAGGAGCTCCTACAATGAGCAGTTCTTC.

There are many counts of this clonotype. This chain connects TRBV7-2 to TRBJ1-5, with D uncertain. Looked up from germline, CDR1 is SGHTA and CDR2 is FQGNSA. V lost 4 bases, J lost 1 base, and 8 bases lay in between. This CDR3 has 14 residues. The CDR3 nucleotides read TGTGCCAGCAGCTCCGAGGGAAGCAATCAGCCCCAGCATTTT. It translates to CASSSEGSNQPQHF.

This clonotype was picked up one time. The genes are TRBV29-1 and TRBJ2-1; possibly TRBD1 for D (5 bases). From germline, CDR1 is SQVTM and CDR2 ANQGSEA. The CDR3 sequence is 13 residues long. The V end lost 6 bases, the J end lost 3 bases, and 12 bases lay between the germline ends. The CDR3 reads CSVVDSNYNEQFF. As DNA, the CDR3 is TGCAGCGTAGTCGACAGCAACTACAATGAGCAGTTCTTC.

This clonotype was seen repeatedly, ten times or more. The V gene is TRBV6-1, the J gene TRBJ2-7, with a tentative D call TRBD1 (6 bases). The CDR3 runs to 12 residues. Germline CDR1 reads MNHNS; CDR2 reads SASEGT. V lost 6 bases to trimming and J lost 0 bases, with 6 bases between them. CDR3 DNA: TGTGCCAGCAGGGACAGCTCCTACGAGCAGTACTTC. Protein: CASRDSSYEQYF.

This clonotype has at least ten counts. The gene calls are TRBV2 and TRBJ2-1; either TRBD1 or TRBD2 may supply D (5 bases each). The CDR3 contains 17 residues. The germline gives CDR1 SNHLY, CDR2 FYNNEI. V was cut by 2 bases and J by 2 bases, with 16 bases left in between. CDR3 protein: CASSERYGAGPYNEQFF. For the CDR3, the DNA is TGTGCCAGCAGTGAACGATACGGGGCCGGGCCCTACAATGAGCAGTTCTTC.

The chain has TRBV30 and TRBJ2-5, with D possibly being TRBD2 (6 bases). The CDR3 totals 13 residues. The germline V and J ends were trimmed by 2 bases and 5 bases, with 12 bases remaining between them. Per the germline V gene, CDR1 is GTSNPN and CDR2 is SVGIG (reference sequence). CDR3 DNA sequence: TGTGCCTGGAGTCAACTAGCCGGGGAGACCCAGTACTTC. Protein product: CAWSQLAGETQYF.

This clonotype was counted at least ten times. The V call is TRBV5-1, the J call TRBJ2-1; 9 bases map to TRBD2. Trimming took 2 bases from V and 8 from J; bases not matched to a gene: 5. The CDR3 sequence is 14 residues long. Germline V CDR1 and CDR2: SGHRS, YFSETQ. The CDR3 coding sequence is TGCGCCAGCAGCTTCCGGCTAGCGGGACATGAGCAGTTCTTC. It yields the protein CASSFRLAGHEQFF.

This clonotype showed up many times. The chain combines TRBV6-7 with TRBJ1-2; D gene uncertain. TRBV6-7 belongs to the ORF category, with a function that is uncertain. Trimming left V 6 bases short and J 6 bases short, with 5 bases between. The CDR3 totals 10 residues. CDR3 nucleotides: TGTGCCAGCAGAACAGATGGCTACACCTTC. It translates to CASRTDGYTF.